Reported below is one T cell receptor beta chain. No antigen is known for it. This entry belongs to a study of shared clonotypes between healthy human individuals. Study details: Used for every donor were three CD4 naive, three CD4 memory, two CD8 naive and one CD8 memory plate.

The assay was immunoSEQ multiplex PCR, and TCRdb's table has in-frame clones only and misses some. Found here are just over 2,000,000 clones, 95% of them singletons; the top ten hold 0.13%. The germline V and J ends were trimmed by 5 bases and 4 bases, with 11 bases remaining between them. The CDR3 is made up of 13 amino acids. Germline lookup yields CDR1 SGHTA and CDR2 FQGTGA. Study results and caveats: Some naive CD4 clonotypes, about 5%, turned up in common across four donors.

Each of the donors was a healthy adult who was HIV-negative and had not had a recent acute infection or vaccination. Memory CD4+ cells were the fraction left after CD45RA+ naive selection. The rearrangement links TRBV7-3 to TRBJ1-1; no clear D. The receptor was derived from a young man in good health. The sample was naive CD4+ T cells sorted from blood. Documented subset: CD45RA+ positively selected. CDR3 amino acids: CASSIRAATEAFF. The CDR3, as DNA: TGTGCCAGCAGCATAAGGGCAGCCACTGAAGCTTTCTTT.